This T cell receptor (beta chain) was identified in a study of T cell responses to AZD1222 COVID-19 vaccine. Across the whole study: Both about-4-week and about-12-week second-dose recipients were combined.

Germline V gene data show CDR1 as LNHDA and CDR2 as SQIVND (reference sequence). The ends were cut back, 2 bases at V and 4 bases at J, with 18 bases in the middle. The CDR3 is 17 amino acids. TCRdb's copy holds only in-frame clones and misses some; the assay was immunoSEQ multiplex PCR. The repertoire has 130,000 or so clones, around 90% of them found once; the top ten carry 5.4%. This clonotype originated in an adult in good health. The chain is built from TRBV19 and TRBJ1-3; D gene unclear. Sequencing used peripheral blood, obtained on day 0 of AZD1222 vaccination. DNA for the CDR3: TGTGCCAGTAGTATACCGAACTCTAGATTTGCGGGAAACACCATATATTTT. This translates into CASSIPNSRFAGNTIYF.